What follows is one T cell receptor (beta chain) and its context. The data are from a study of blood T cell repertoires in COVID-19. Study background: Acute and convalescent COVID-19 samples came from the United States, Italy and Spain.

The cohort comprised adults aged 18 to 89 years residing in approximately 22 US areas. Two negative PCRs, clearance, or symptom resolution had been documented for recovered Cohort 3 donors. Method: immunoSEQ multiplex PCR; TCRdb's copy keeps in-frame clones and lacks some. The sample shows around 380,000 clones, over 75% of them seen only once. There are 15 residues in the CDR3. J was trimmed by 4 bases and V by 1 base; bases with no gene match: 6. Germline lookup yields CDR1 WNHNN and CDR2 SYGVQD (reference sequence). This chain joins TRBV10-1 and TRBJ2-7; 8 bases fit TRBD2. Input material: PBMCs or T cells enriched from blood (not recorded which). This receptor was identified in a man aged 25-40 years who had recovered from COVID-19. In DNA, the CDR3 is TGCGCCAGCAGTGAGTTCGGTAGCGGGGTTTACGAGCAGTACTTC. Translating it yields CASSEFGSGVYEQYF.